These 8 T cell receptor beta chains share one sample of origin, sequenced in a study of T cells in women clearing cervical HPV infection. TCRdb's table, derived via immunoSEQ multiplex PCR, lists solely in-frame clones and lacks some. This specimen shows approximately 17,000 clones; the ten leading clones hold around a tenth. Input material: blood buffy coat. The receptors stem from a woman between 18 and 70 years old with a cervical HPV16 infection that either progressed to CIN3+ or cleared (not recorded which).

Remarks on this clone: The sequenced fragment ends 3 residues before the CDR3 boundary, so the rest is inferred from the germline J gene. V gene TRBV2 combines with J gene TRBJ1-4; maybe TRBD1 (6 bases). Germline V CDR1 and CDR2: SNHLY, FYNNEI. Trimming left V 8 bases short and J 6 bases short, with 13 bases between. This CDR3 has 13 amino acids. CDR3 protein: CASWGPLHEKLFF. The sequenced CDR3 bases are TGTGCCAGCTGGGGGCCCCTCCATGAAAAA.

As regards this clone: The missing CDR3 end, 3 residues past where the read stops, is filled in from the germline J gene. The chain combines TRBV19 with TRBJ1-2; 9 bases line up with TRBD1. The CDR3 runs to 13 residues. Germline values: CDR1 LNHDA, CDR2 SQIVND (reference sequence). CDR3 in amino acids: CATSRDRESRYTF. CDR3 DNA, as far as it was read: TGTGCCACCTCCCGGGACAGGGAGAGTAGG.

The CDR3 is CASSYTGDYGYTF. Incomplete CDR3 DNA: TGTGCCAGTAGTTATACAGGTGACTATGGC. J is TRBJ1-2 and V is TRBV19; D is possibly TRBD1 (5 bases). Read coverage stops 3 residues before the CDR3 terminus; the germline J gene supplies the remainder. Germline CDR1 LNHDA, CDR2 SQIVND (reference sequence). CDR3 length: 13 residues. V lost 5 bases to trimming and J lost 3 bases, with 10 bases between them.

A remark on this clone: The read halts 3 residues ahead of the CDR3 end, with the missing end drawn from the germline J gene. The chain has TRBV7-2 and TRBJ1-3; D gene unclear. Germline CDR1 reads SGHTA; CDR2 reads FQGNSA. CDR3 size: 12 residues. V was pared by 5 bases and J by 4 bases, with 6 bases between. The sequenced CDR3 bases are TGTGCCAGCAGCGGAGGGGGAAACACC. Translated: CASSGGGNT. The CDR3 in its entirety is CASSGGGNTIYF. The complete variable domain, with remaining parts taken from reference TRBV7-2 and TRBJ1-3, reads GAGVSQSPSNKVTEKGKDVELRCDPISGHTALYWYRQSLGQGLEFLIYFQGNSAPDKSGLPSDRFSAERTGGSVSTLTIQRTQQEDSAVYLCASSGGGNTIYFGEGSWLTVV.

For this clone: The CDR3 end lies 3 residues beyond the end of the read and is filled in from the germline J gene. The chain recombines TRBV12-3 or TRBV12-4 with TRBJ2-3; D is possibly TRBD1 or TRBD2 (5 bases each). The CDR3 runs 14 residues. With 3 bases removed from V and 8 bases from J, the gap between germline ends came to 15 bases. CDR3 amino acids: CASSFLEGPGTQYF. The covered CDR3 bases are TGTGCCAGCAGTTTTCTTGAGGGGCCGGGTACG.

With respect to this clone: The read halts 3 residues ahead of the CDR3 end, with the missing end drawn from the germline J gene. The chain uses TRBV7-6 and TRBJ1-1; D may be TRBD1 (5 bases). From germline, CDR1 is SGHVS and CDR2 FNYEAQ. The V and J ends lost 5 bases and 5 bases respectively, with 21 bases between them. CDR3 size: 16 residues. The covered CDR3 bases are TGTGCCAGCAGCCAAGAGGGGTGGCAGGTTGGGACTGAA. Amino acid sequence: CASSQEGWQVGTE. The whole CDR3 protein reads CASSQEGWQVGTEAFF.

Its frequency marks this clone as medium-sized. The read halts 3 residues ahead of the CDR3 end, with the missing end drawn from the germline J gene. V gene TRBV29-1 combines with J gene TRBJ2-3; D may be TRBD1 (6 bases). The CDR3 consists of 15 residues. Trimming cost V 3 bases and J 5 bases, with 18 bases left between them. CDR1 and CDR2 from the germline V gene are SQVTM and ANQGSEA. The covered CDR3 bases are TGCAGCGTTGAGAAGAGGGCACAGGGTTTAGATACG. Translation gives CSVEKRAQGLDT. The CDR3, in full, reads CSVEKRAQGLDTQYF.

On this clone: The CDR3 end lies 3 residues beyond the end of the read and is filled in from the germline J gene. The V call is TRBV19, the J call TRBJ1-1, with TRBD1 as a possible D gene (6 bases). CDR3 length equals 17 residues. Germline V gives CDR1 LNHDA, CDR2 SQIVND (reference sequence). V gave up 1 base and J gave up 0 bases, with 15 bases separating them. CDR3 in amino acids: CASSIVGGDTLNTEAFF. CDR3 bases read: TGTGCCAGTAGTATAGTTGGGGGGGACACCTTGAACACTGAA.